This T cell receptor (beta chain) was retrieved from a study of shared T cell receptors in the human thymus. Sequencing used immunoSEQ multiplex PCR; TCRdb keeps in-frame clones, though not all of them. This table has almost 550,000 clones, about 80% appearing once. This CDR3 is built from 14 residues. The germline gives CDR1 LNHDA, CDR2 SQIVND (reference sequence). The V segment lost 4 bases and the J segment 5 bases; nucleotides outside the gene matches: 5. These data also formed part of another study, on human thymus T cells. Per that study: Obtained as resections during corrective heart surgery, the thymus tissue was then studied. Thymic and blood repertoires appeared to show biased V and J gene usage. Related work showed strongly overlapping thymic repertoires across unrelated individuals.

The clonotype originates from a boy in the first two years of life with a congenital heart defect. Material: thymocytes. V is TRBV19 and J is TRBJ1-5; 7 bases line up with TRBD1. CDR3 in DNA: TGTGCCAGTAGTAGCCGACAGGGAGATCAGCCCCAGCATTTT. It is translated as CASSSRQGDQPQHF.